The present entry profiles one T cell receptor beta chain with its context. The entry originates in a study of blood T cell repertoires in COVID-19. TCRdb's copy holds only in-frame clones and misses some; the assay was immunoSEQ multiplex PCR. The profile covers a few hundred thousand clones, with around 87% appearing a single time and more than 6.5% taken by the ten largest. Material: peripheral blood. The TCR originated in a woman in her sixties or seventies with active or convalescent COVID-19.

This CDR3 is CASSLRTGYIAEAFF. The CDR3 DNA reads as TGTGCCAGCAGCTTAAGGACAGGGTATATCGCTGAAGCTTTCTTT. This chain connects TRBV7-9 to TRBJ1-1; 8 nucleotides match TRBD1. The length of the CDR3 is 15 residues. From germline, CDR1 is SEHNR and CDR2 FQNEAQ (reference sequence). V shed 2 bases, J shed 6 bases, and the junction held 8 bases outside the gene matches.